The clone carrying this T cell receptor beta chain is a singleton in its sample. This CDR3 comprises 14 residues. In germline, CDR1 is LNHDA, CDR2 SQIVND (reference sequence). Trimming stripped 5 bases from V and 2 bases from J, with 11 bases between. These data come from a study of blood T cell repertoires in COVID-19. Overall study context: Sites across the United States, Italy and Spain contributed samples from acute and convalescent COVID-19.

This study enrolled people aged roughly 18 to 89 from about two dozen US geographic areas. Before being deemed recovered, Cohort 3 donors had two negative PCRs, clearance, or symptom resolution. Per the authors' pipeline: Estimation of nucleated cell counts was performed using reference gene primer amplification. Profiled with immunoSEQ multiplex PCR; TCRdb holds only in-frame clones, not every one. The V and J calls and clone size were taken over from that table, and D and trimming were inferred from the DNA. The sample carries about 400,000 clones, about nine tenths recorded once. V gene TRBV19 combines with J gene TRBJ2-3; D is ambiguous. The sequence was collected from a woman aged 30 to 39 who had recovered from COVID-19. Sequenced input: PBMCs or T cells enriched from blood (not recorded which). CDR3 protein: CASSPQEFTDTQYF. The CDR3 DNA follows: TGTGCCAGTAGTCCCCAAGAGTTCACAGATACGCAGTATTTT.